This TCR beta chain comes out of a study of blood T cell repertoires in COVID-19. Germline assignment: CDR1 SGHNT and CDR2 YYREEE (reference sequence). The CDR3 length is 16 residues. With 4 bases clipped from V and 10 bases from J, the junction kept 16 bases outside the gene matches. Method: immunoSEQ multiplex PCR; TCRdb's copy keeps in-frame clones and lacks some. The sample records 200,000 to 300,000 clones, about 87% being singletons. The sequence derives from a man between 60 and 70 years old who had recovered from COVID-19. The rearrangement links TRBV5-4 to TRBJ2-1; 8 bases agree with TRBD2. The sequencing input was peripheral blood. In nucleotides, the CDR3 is TGTGCCAGCAGCCATGGGGGCGGGGGGCGCTTTGAGGAGCAGTTCTTC. Translated: CASSHGGGGRFEEQFF.